What follows are 20 T cell receptor beta chains derived from one specimen sequenced in a study of shared clonotypes between healthy human individuals. Sequenced by immunoSEQ multiplex PCR; TCRdb stores in-frame clones only, minus some. The sample lists about 690,000 clones; around 91% were seen once. The sequenced sample was memory CD8+ T cells from PBMCs. The subset denotes: CD45RO+ cells pooled with CCR7-negative TemRA cells. These receptors originate from a man between 18 and 29 years old in good health. Some clones in this sample may be carry-over from other donors' samples.

This chain connects TRBV27 to TRBJ2-1; 11 bases agree with TRBD1. This CDR3 has 16 residues. Germline assignment: CDR1 MNHEY and CDR2 SMNVEV (reference sequence). Trimming removed 3 bases from V and 3 bases from J; junction bases left unmatched: 4. CDR3 sequence: CASSLSDRGLYNEQFF. The CDR3 DNA reads TGTGCCAGCAGTTTGTCGGACAGGGGGCTCTACAATGAGCAGTTCTTC.

The chain links TRBV7-9 to TRBJ2-3; D not resolved. Trimming removed 5 bases from V and 2 bases from J, with 8 bases in between. The length of the CDR3 is 13 residues. In germline, CDR1 is SEHNR, CDR2 FQNEAQ (reference sequence). This CDR3 is CASSRTATDTQYF. The DNA for the CDR3 is TGTGCCAGCAGCCGGACGGCCACAGATACGCAGTATTTT.

The table lists this clone with a few counts. The CDR3 DNA reads TGTGCCAGTAAACCCGGTCGTGGGCATCAGCCCCAGCATTTT. It specifies CASKPGRGHQPQHF. This chain uses TRBV19 with TRBJ1-5; no firm D call. The CDR3 consists of 14 residues. Germline V gene lookup returns CDR1 LNHDA and CDR2 SQIVND (reference sequence). V lost 7 bases to trimming and J lost 5 bases, with 15 bases between them.

The rearrangement uses TRBV7-9 and TRBJ2-3; the match to TRBD2 covers 7 bases. V dropped 4 bases and J dropped 6; count of bases not matched to a gene: 13. CDR3 length: 16 residues. CDR1 and CDR2 (germline): SEHNR, FQNEAQ (reference sequence). Written as DNA, the CDR3 is TGTGCCAGCAGCTATGCGACTAGCCGGGAGCGGGATACGCAGTATTTT. Protein sequence: CASSYATSRERDTQYF. The whole variable domain, filled in from reference TRBV7-9 and TRBJ2-3, reads DTGVSQNPRHKITKRGQNVTFRCDPISEHNRLYWYRQTLGQGPEFLTYFQNEAQLEKSRLLSDRFSAERPKGSFSTLEIQRTEQGDSAMYLCASSYATSRERDTQYFGPGTRLTVL.

The sample holds a few counts of this clone. V and J are TRBV14 and TRBJ1-1, with unresolved D. CDR3 length: 15 amino acids. With 1 base removed from V and 0 bases from J, the gap between germline ends came to 9 bases. From germline, CDR1 is SGHDN and CDR2 FVKESK. CDR3 sequence reads: CASSQVQFMNTEAFF. The CDR3 nucleotides read TGTGCCAGCAGCCAAGTCCAGTTCATGAACACTGAAGCTTTCTTT.

This chain connects TRBV4-1 to TRBJ2-7; D is ambiguous. There are 15 residues in the CDR3. V was trimmed by 8 bases and J by 3 bases, leaving 20 bases between them. Germline lookup yields CDR1 MGHRA and CDR2 YSYEKL. CDR3 DNA: TGCGCCAGCTCTCACCTCGAAGGAGTGGGCTACGAGCAGTACTTC. This codes for CASSHLEGVGYEQYF.

The gene calls are TRBV29-1 and TRBJ2-1; no clear D gene. Trimming pared 5 bases from V and 8 bases from J, leaving 10 bases between. CDR1 and CDR2 (germline): SQVTM, ANQGSEA. The CDR3 has 11 residues. The CDR3 coding sequence is TGCAGCGTTCGCTTTGGGTATGAGCAGTTCTTC. The encoded protein is CSVRFGYEQFF.

V is TRBV11-2 and J is TRBJ2-3; possible D gene TRBD2, 6 bases. Germline loops: CDR1 SGHAT, CDR2 FQNNGV. This CDR3 has 15 residues. Between the trimmed V and J ends, which lost 5 bases and 5 bases, there was a span of 17 bases. This CDR3 reads CASSLAGREEDTQYF. The DNA of the CDR3 is TGTGCCAGCAGCCTCGCGGGGCGGGAAGAAGATACGCAGTATTTT.

V gene TRBV29-1 combines with J gene TRBJ2-1; TRBD1 matches 7 bases. The CDR3 consists of 11 residues. V shed 8 bases and J 5 bases; nucleotides not matched to a gene: 3. The germline CDR1 and CDR2 sequences are SQVTM and ANQGSEA. The CDR3, as DNA: TGCAGCCCGGGACAGAACAATGAGCAGTTCTTC. Protein: CSPGQNNEQFF.

The chain has TRBV9 and TRBJ2-7; the match to TRBD1 covers 9 bases. V lost 4 bases to trimming and J lost 3 bases; unmatched junction nucleotides: 5. Germline CDR1 SGDLS, CDR2 YYNGEE. The CDR3 spans 14 residues. CDR3 protein: CASSYTGGGYEQYF. CDR3 DNA sequence: TGTGCCAGCAGCTATACAGGGGGCGGCTACGAGCAGTACTTC.

The rearrangement joins TRBV27 to TRBJ2-5; 12 bases are a match to TRBD2. V gave up 6 bases and J gave up 4 bases; unmatched junction bases: 3. The CDR3 has 14 residues. Germline V gene sequence: CDR1 MNHEY, CDR2 SMNVEV (reference sequence). DNA for the CDR3: TGTGCCAGCAGACTAGCGGGAGGTAGAGAGACCCAGTACTTC. Protein product: CASRLAGGRETQYF.

The CDR3 bases are TGTGCCAGCAGTGCCCCTGGGACAGGTACAAATCAGCCCCAGCATTTT. The encoded protein is CASSAPGTGTNQPQHF. The chain combines TRBV2 with TRBJ1-5; 8 nucleotides match TRBD1. This CDR3 has 16 amino acids. Germline V CDR1 and CDR2: SNHLY, FYNNEI. The trim removed 4 bases at V and 4 bases at J, leaving 9 bases unmatched.

The chain is built from TRBV7-2 and TRBJ1-2, with TRBD1 identical over 12 bases. The CDR3 runs 19 residues. CDR1 and CDR2 from the germline V gene are SGHTA and FQGNSA. The V gene end was trimmed by 5 bases and the J gene end by 2 bases; junction bases not matched to a gene: 15. The CDR3 region is CASSVEFRDRGLVNYGYTF. The CDR3 DNA is TGTGCCAGCAGCGTGGAATTCCGGGACAGGGGGCTCGTAAACTATGGCTACACCTTC.

The V gene is TRBV4-1, the J gene TRBJ2-7, with D possibly TRBD2 on 7 matching bases. Trimming shortened V by 3 bases and J by 5 bases, and 14 bases separated the two germline ends. The CDR3 contains 14 residues. Germline lookup yields CDR1 MGHRA and CDR2 YSYEKL. CDR3 DNA sequence: TGCGCCAGCAGCCAGGGGGGGCGAGGGGACGAGCAGTACTTC. This translates into CASSQGGRGDEQYF.

The rearrangement uses TRBV9 and TRBJ2-3, with TRBD2 as a possible D gene (6 bases). Trimming cost V 6 bases and J 2 bases, with 13 bases left between them. Germline V gives CDR1 SGDLS, CDR2 YYNGEE. This CDR3 is built from 14 residues. The CDR3 loop is CASTPGLLTDTQYF. DNA of the CDR3: TGTGCCAGCACCCCGGGACTCCTCACAGATACGCAGTATTTT.

The rearrangement joins TRBV10-3 to TRBJ1-1; D unclear. Trimming cost V 4 bases and J 7 bases, with 10 bases left between them. From germline, CDR1 is ENHRY and CDR2 SYGVKD. The CDR3 sequence is 12 residues long. In DNA form, the CDR3 reads TGTGCCATCAGTGGGACCCCTGGTGAAGCTTTCTTT. This codes for CAISGTPGEAFF.

This clone appeared a single time. The genes are TRBV27 and TRBJ1-5, with 9 bases that match TRBD1. CDR1 MNHEY and CDR2 SMNVEV come from the germline V gene (reference sequence). The J segment lost 1 base and the V segment lost 8 bases, leaving 9 bases of the junction unmatched. The length of the CDR3 is 16 residues. The CDR3 reads CASRLQGAGSNQPQHF. In nucleotides, the CDR3 is TGTGCCAGCCGACTACAGGGGGCTGGAAGCAATCAGCCCCAGCATTTT.

The V gene is TRBV28, the J gene TRBJ2-1; TRBD2 matches 12 bases. CDR3 length equals 16 residues. Germline V gene lookup returns CDR1 MDHEN and CDR2 SYDVKM. With V trimmed by 4 bases and J by 5 bases, 6 bases remained unmatched. The CDR3: CASSWKTSGRNNEQFF. CDR3 coding DNA: TGTGCCAGCAGTTGGAAGACTAGCGGGAGAAACAATGAGCAGTTCTTC.

The table lists this clone with a count of one. The chain carries TRBV6-1 and TRBJ2-7; D call uncertain. V was cut by 3 bases and J by 9 bases, with 9 bases left in between. CDR1 and CDR2 (germline): MNHNS, SASEGT. The CDR3 sequence is 11 residues long. CDR3 bases: TGTGCCAGCAGTGAGCCCTGGGGGCAGTACTTC. Translating gives CASSEPWGQYF.

The rearrangement joins TRBV11-3 to TRBJ2-2, with 8 bases matching TRBD2. CDR1 and CDR2 (germline): SGHNT, YENEEA. The CDR3 is 15 amino acids. V lost 8 bases to trimming and J lost 8 bases; unmatched junction nucleotides: 13. The CDR3 reads CASDRSGREDGELFF. The CDR3 DNA follows: TGTGCCAGCGATCGGAGCGGGAGAGAGGATGGGGAGCTGTTTTTT.